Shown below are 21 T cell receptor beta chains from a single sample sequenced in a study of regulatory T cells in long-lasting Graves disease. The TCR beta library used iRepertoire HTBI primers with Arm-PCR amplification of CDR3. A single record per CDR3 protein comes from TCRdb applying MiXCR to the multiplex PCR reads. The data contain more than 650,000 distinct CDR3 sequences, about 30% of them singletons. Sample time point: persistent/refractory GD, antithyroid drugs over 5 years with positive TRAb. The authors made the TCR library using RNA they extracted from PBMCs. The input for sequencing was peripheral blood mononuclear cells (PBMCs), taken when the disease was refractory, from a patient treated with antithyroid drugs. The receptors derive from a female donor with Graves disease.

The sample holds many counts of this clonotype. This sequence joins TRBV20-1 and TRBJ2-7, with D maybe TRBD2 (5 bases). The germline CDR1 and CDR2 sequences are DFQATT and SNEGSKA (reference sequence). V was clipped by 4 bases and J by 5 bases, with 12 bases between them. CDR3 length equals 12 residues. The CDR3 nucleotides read TGCAGTGCTACCTTTAGCGCGGACGAGCAGTACTTC. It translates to CSATFSADEQYF.

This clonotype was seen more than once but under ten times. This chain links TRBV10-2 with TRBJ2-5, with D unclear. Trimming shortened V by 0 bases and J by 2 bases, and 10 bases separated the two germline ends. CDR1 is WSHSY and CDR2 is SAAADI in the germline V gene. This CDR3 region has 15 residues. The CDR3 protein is CASSESGARQETQYF. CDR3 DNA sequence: TGCGCCAGCAGTGAGTCTGGAGCTCGGCAAGAGACCCAGTACTTC.

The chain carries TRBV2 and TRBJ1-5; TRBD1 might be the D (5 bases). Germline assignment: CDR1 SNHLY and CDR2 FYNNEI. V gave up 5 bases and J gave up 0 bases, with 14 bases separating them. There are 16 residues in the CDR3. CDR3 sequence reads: CASSPGDGHSNQPQHF. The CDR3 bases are TGTGCCAGCAGTCCCGGCGACGGACATAGCAATCAGCCCCAGCATTTT.

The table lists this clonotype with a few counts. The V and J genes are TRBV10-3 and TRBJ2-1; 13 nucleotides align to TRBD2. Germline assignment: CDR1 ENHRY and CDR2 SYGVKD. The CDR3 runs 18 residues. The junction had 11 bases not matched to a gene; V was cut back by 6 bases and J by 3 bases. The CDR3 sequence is CAIRGTSGAKTGYNEQFF. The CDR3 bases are TGTGCCATCAGAGGGACTAGCGGGGCCAAGACAGGCTACAATGAGCAGTTCTTC.

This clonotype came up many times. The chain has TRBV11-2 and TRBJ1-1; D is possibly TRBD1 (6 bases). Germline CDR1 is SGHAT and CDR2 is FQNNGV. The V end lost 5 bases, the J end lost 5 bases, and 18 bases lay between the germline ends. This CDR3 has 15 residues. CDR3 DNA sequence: TGTGCCAGCAGCGGGGGGACAATTCAGAGGACTGAAGCTTTCTTT. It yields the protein CASSGGTIQRTEAFF.

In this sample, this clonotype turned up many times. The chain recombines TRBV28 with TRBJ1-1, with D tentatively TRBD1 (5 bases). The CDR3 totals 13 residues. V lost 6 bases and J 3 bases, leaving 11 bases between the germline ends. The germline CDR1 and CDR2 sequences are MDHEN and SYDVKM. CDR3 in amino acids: CASSLTGDTEAFF. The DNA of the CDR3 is TGTGCCAGCAGCTTAACGGGGGACACTGAAGCTTTCTTT.

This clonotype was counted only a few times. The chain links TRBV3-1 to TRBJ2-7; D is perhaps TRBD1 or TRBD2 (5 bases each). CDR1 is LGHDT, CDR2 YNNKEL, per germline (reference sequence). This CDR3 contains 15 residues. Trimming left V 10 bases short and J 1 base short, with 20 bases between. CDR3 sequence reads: CATSTTGTRSYEQYF. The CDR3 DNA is TGTGCCACCAGTACAACCGGGACCCGGTCCTACGAGCAGTACTTC.

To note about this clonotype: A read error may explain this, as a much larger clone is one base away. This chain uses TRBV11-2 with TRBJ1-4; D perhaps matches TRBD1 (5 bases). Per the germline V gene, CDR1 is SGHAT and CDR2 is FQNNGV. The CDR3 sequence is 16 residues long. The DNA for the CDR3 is TGTGCCGGCAGCGTCGGGGCCAAACCCCTTAATGAAAAACTGTTTTTT. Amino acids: CAGSVGAKPLNEKLFF.

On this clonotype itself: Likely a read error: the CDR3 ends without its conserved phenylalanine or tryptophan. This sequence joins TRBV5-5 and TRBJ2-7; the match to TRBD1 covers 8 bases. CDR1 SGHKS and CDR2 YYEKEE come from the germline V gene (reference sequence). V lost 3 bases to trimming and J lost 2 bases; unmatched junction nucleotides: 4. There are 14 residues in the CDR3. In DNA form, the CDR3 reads TGTGCCAGCAGCTCCCCGACAGGGGCCTACGAGCAGTACTCC. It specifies CASSSPTGAYEQYS.

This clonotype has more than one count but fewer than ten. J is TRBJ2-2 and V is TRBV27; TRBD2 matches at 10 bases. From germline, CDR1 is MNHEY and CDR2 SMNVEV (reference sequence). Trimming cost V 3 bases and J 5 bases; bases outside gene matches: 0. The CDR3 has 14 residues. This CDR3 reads CASSLTSGTGELFF. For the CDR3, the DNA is TGTGCCAGCAGTTTGACTAGCGGGACCGGGGAGCTGTTTTTT.

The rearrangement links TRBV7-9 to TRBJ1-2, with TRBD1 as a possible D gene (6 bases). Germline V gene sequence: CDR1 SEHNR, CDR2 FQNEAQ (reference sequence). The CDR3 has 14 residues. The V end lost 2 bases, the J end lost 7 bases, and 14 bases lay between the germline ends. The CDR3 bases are TGTGCCAGCAGCTTAATAACAGGGTCCGTTGGCTACACCTTC. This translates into CASSLITGSVGYTF. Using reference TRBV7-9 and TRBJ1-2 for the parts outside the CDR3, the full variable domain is DTGVSQNPRHKITKRGQNVTFRCDPISEHNRLYWYRQTLGQGPEFLTYFQNEAQLEKSRLLSDRFSAERPKGSFSTLEIQRTEQGDSAMYLCASSLITGSVGYTFGSGTRLTVV.

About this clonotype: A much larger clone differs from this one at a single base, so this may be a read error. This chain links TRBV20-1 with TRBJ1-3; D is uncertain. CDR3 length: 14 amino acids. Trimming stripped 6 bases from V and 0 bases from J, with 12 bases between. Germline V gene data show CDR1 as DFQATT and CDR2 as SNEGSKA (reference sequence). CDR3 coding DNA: TGCAGTGCCCTCGGGAGGCTCTCTGGAAACACCATATATTTT. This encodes CSALGRLSGNTIYF.

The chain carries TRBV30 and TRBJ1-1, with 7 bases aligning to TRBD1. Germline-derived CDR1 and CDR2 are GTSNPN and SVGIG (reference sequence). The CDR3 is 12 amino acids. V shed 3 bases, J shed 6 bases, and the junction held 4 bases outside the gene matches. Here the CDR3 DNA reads TGTGCCTGGAGACAGGGGAGGCCTGAAGCTTTCTTT. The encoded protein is CAWRQGRPEAFF. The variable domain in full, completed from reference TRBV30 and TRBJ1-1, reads SQTIHQWPATLVQPVGSPLSLECTVEGTSNPNLYWYRQAAGRGLQLLFYSVGIGQISSEVPQNLSASRPQDRQFILSSKKLLLSDSGFYLCAWRQGRPEAFFGQGTRLTVV.

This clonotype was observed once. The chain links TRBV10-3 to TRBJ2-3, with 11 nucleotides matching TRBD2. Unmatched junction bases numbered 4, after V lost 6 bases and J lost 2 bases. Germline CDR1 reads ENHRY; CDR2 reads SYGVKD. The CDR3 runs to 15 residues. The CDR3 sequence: CAIRGTSGHTDTQYF. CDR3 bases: TGTGCCATCAGGGGGACTAGCGGACACACAGATACGCAGTATTTT.

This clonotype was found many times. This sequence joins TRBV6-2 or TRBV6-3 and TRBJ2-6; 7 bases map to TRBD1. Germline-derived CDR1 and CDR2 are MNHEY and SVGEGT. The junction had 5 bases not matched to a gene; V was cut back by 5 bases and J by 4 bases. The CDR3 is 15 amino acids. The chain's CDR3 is CASSEGGSGANVLTF. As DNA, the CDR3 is TGTGCCAGCAGTGAAGGGGGCTCCGGGGCCAACGTCCTGACTTTC.

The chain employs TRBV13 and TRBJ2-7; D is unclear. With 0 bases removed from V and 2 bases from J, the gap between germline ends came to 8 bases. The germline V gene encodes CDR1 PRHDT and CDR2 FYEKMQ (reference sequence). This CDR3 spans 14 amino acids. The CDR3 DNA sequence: TGTGCCAGCAGCTTAGGCTCAGCCCCCTACGAGCAGTACTTC. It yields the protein CASSLGSAPYEQYF.

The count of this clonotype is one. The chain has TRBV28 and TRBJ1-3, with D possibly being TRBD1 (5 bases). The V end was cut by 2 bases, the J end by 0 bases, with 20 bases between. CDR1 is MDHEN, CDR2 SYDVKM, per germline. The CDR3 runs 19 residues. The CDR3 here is CASSLGGTGGIRSGNTIYF. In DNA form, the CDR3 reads TGTGCCAGCAGTTTAGGGGGGACGGGGGGAATACGCTCTGGAAACACCATATATTTT.

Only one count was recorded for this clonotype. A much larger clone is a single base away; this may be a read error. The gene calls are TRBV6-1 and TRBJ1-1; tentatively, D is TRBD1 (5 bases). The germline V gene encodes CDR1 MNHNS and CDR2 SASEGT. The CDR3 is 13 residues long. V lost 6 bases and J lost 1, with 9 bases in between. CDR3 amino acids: CASRGGQNTEAFF. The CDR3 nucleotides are TGTGCCAGCAGGGGAGGACAGAACACTGAAGCTTTCTTT.

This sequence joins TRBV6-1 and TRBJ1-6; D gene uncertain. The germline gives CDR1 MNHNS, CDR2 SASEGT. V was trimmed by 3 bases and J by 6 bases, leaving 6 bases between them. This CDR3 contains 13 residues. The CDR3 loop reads CASSDGINSPLHF. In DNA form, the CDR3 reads TGTGCCAGCAGTGATGGAATTAATTCACCCCTCCACTTT.

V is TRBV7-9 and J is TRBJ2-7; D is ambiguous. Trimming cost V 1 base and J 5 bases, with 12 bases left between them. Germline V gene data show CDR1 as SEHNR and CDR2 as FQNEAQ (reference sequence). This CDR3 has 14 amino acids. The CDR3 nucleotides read TGTGCCAGCAGCTTAGGGGGAAGTGGCCACGAGCAGTACTTC. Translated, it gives CASSLGGSGHEQYF. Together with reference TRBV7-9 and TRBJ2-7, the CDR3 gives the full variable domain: DTGVSQNPRHKITKRGQNVTFRCDPISEHNRLYWYRQTLGQGPEFLTYFQNEAQLEKSRLLSDRFSAERPKGSFSTLEIQRTEQGDSAMYLCASSLGGSGHEQYFGPGTRLTVT.

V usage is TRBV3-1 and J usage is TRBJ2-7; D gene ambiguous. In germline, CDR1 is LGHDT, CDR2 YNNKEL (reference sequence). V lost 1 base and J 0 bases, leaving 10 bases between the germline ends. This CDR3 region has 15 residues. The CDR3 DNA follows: TGTGCCAGCAGCCAAGTAAGGAGATTCTCCTACGAGCAGTACTTC. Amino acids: CASSQVRRFSYEQYF.